One and the same sample provided the 29 T cell receptor beta chains below, sequenced in a study of OX40 agonist ivuxolimab in advanced cancers. Assay used: immunoSEQ multiplex PCR; TCRdb lists only in-frame clones, some missing. The table shows 25,000 to 35,000 clones, with 80% to 85% occurring only once. This specimen was CD4+ or CD8+ T cells sorted from blood, taken in a trial of the OX40 agonist ivuxolimab. The receptor set was obtained from an adult with an advanced solid tumor such as melanoma, head and neck, liver or kidney cancer.

The chain is built from TRBV2 and TRBJ1-1; TRBD1 agrees at 7 bases. CDR1 SNHLY and CDR2 FYNNEI come from the germline V gene. CDR3 size: 12 residues. V shed 9 bases and J 2 bases; nucleotides not matched to a gene: 3. CDR3 amino acids: CASGQVNTEAFF. The CDR3 DNA reads as TGTGCCAGTGGACAGGTCAACACTGAAGCTTTCTTT.

V usage is TRBV5-6 and J usage is TRBJ2-2; possibly TRBD1 or TRBD2 for D (5 bases each). CDR1 and CDR2 (germline): SGHDT, YYEEEE. The CDR3 spans 15 residues. Between the trimmed V and J ends, which lost 1 base and 4 bases, there was a span of 11 bases. As DNA, the CDR3 is TGTGCCAGCAGCTTGTATTCGGGACCCACCGGGGAGCTGTTTTTT. Its protein product is CASSLYSGPTGELFF.

CDR3 sequence (DNA): TGTGCCAGCAGCTTTTCACCCGGGCGGATAAACACTGAAGCTTTCTTT. Its translation: CASSFSPGRINTEAFF. V gene TRBV7-8 combines with J gene TRBJ1-1; D is unresolved. This CDR3 has 16 residues. The V and J ends lost 3 bases and 2 bases respectively, with 16 bases between them. The germline V gene has CDR1 SGHVS and CDR2 FQNEAQ.

The chain couples TRBV11-3 to TRBJ2-1; 8 nucleotides line up with TRBD2. V gave up 5 bases and J gave up 0 bases; unmatched junction bases: 9. CDR1 and CDR2 from the germline V gene are SGHNT and YENEEA. CDR3 length: 17 amino acids. CDR3 bases: TGTGCCAGCAGCCTAGCGGGTTATATGAGCTCCTACAATGAGCAGTTCTTC. Encoded protein: CASSLAGYMSSYNEQFF.

The V and J genes are TRBV11-2 and TRBJ2-7; 7 bases are shared with TRBD1. The junction had 3 bases not matched to a gene; V was cut back by 4 bases and J by 3 bases. Germline lookup yields CDR1 SGHAT and CDR2 FQNNGV. The CDR3 runs to 13 residues. This CDR3 is CASSSGQNYEQYF. In DNA form, the CDR3 reads TGTGCCAGCAGCTCGGGACAGAACTACGAGCAGTACTTC. The complete variable domain, with remaining parts taken from reference TRBV11-2 and TRBJ2-7, reads EAGVAQSPRYKIIEKRQSVAFWCNPISGHATLYWYQQILGQGPKLLIQFQNNGVVDDSQLPKDRFSAERLKGVDSTLKIQPAKLEDSAVYLCASSSGQNYEQYFGPGTRLTVT.

CDR3 in DNA: TGTGCCACCCCGTTAGGGATGGGCGATGGCTACACCTTC. Protein sequence: CATPLGMGDGYTF. V gene TRBV6-1 combines with J gene TRBJ1-2, with no clear D. This CDR3 is 13 amino acids long. V was shortened by 10 bases and J by 6 bases, with 18 bases between the two germline ends. CDR1 and CDR2 from the germline V gene are MNHNS and SASEGT.

V usage is TRBV10-2 and J usage is TRBJ1-2; possible D gene TRBD1, 6 bases. Per germline, CDR1 WSHSY and CDR2 SAAADI. With 6 bases removed from V and 2 bases from J, the gap between germline ends came to 16 bases. This CDR3 comprises 15 residues. CDR3 sequence: CASSPGHPFNYGYTF. CDR3 DNA sequence: TGCGCCAGCAGCCCGGGACACCCCTTCAACTATGGCTACACCTTC.

This clone was seen more than once but under ten times. This rearrangement joins TRBV7-6 to TRBJ1-1, with no clear D. CDR1 SGHVS and CDR2 FNYEAQ come from the germline V gene. CDR3 length equals 14 residues. Trimming stripped 3 bases from V and 1 base from J, with 9 bases between. CDR3 DNA sequence: TGTGCCAGCAGCTTGATCCGAGGGAACACTGAAGCTTTCTTT. Translation: CASSLIRGNTEAFF.

The rearrangement links TRBV7-3 to TRBJ1-1; TRBD1 is a possible D gene (6 bases). The CDR3 totals 13 residues. Trimming took off 1 base at V and 6 bases at J, with 9 bases between the two ends. Germline V gene lookup returns CDR1 SGHTA and CDR2 FQGTGA. The CDR3 nucleotides read TGTGCCAGCAGCTTAAAAGGGGGTCCTGAAGCTTTCTTT. This gives the protein CASSLKGGPEAFF.

The V gene is TRBV6-5, the J gene TRBJ2-2; TRBD1 aligns across 10 bases. The V segment lost 2 bases and the J segment 5 bases; nucleotides outside the gene matches: 2. CDR3 size: 15 residues. Per the germline V gene, CDR1 is MNHEY and CDR2 is SVGAGI. For the CDR3, the DNA is TGTGCCAGCAGTTACGACAGGGGGCTTACCGGGGAGCTGTTTTTT. Encoded protein: CASSYDRGLTGELFF.

The chain recombines TRBV10-1 with TRBJ2-3, with 10 nucleotides matching TRBD1. The CDR3 sequence is 17 residues long. After removal of 8 bases from V and 0 bases from J, the junction contained 11 bases not matched to a gene. Per germline, CDR1 WNHNN and CDR2 SYGVQD (reference sequence). The CDR3 spells CASPRQGAGVSTDTQYF. CDR3 coding DNA: TGCGCCAGCCCGAGACAGGGGGCAGGGGTTAGCACAGATACGCAGTATTTT.

This clone is medium-sized. The rearrangement uses TRBV19 and TRBJ1-1; maybe TRBD1 (5 bases). The CDR3 is 15 residues long. Deletions cut 1 base from V and 1 base from J, with 10 bases between. Germline CDR1 is LNHDA and CDR2 is SQIVND (reference sequence). The CDR3 region is CASSIVWGGNTEAFF. The DNA of the CDR3 is TGTGCCAGTAGTATAGTCTGGGGCGGGAACACTGAAGCTTTCTTT.

Only one count was recorded for this clone. This sequence joins TRBV7-6 and TRBJ2-2; D not certain. The V end lost 1 base, the J end lost 2 bases, and 5 bases lay between the germline ends. The germline gives CDR1 SGHVS, CDR2 FNYEAQ. This CDR3 has 14 amino acids. The CDR3 nucleotides read TGTGCCAGCAGCTTAGAACTAAACACCGGGGAGCTGTTTTTT. Translation gives CASSLELNTGELFF.

Worth noting for this clone: A read error is the likely source, as a far larger clone sits one nucleotide away. The rearrangement uses TRBV5-4 and TRBJ2-7; 7 bases line up with TRBD1. Unmatched junction bases numbered 8, after V lost 2 bases and J lost 0 bases. From germline, CDR1 is SGHNT and CDR2 YYREEE (reference sequence). The CDR3 covers 16 residues. The CDR3 sequence: CASSLEPGQSSYEQYF. In DNA, the CDR3 is TGTGCCAGCAGCTTAGAACCGGGACAGAGCTCCTACGAGCAGTACTTC.

The genes are TRBV4-3 and TRBJ2-2, with D hard to call. V lost 3 bases and J 3 bases, leaving 8 bases between the germline ends. This CDR3 is 14 amino acids long. Germline values: CDR1 LGHNA, CDR2 YSLEER. The CDR3 loop is CASSHDRYTGELFF. The CDR3 nucleotides are TGCGCCAGCAGCCATGACCGTTACACCGGGGAGCTGTTTTTT.

This chain connects TRBV19 to TRBJ2-3; 8 nucleotides match TRBD2. V lost 2 bases, J lost 4 bases, and 14 bases stayed unmatched. The CDR3 contains 18 residues. Germline values: CDR1 LNHDA, CDR2 SQIVND (reference sequence). Here the CDR3 reads CASSILHLAGAGADTQYF. The CDR3 DNA sequence: TGTGCCAGTAGTATACTCCACCTAGCGGGTGCCGGCGCAGATACGCAGTATTTT.

CDR3: CASSEGGTAYEQYF. The CDR3 bases are TGTGCCAGCAGTGAAGGGGGAACGGCCTACGAGCAGTACTTC. V and J are TRBV6-5 and TRBJ2-7, with D perhaps matching TRBD1 (6 bases). V was pared by 5 bases and J by 2 bases, with 13 bases between. Per germline, CDR1 MNHEY and CDR2 SVGAGI. The CDR3 has 14 residues.

This chain uses TRBV6-5 with TRBJ2-3, with 9 bases that match TRBD1. The CDR3 covers 14 residues. Germline assignment: CDR1 MNHEY and CDR2 SVGAGI. The V and J ends lost 5 bases and 3 bases, in that order; junction bases with no gene match: 3. Written as DNA, the CDR3 is TGTGCCAGCAGTATGACAGGGGGTACAGATACGCAGTATTTT. Translating it yields CASSMTGGTDTQYF.

The chain has TRBV7-3 and TRBJ2-1, with 7 bases matching TRBD2. J lost 2 bases, V lost 3 bases, and 4 bases had no gene match. CDR3 size: 15 residues. Germline V gene lookup returns CDR1 SGHTA and CDR2 FQGTGA. The DNA of the CDR3 is TGTGCCAGCAGCTTCGCCGGGACTACCTACAATGAGCAGTTCTTC. Translation: CASSFAGTTYNEQFF.

The V and J genes are TRBV9 and TRBJ2-3; TRBD2 matches 13 bases. Germline assignment: CDR1 SGDLS and CDR2 YYNGEE. J was trimmed by 5 bases and V by 7 bases; bases with no gene match: 7. The CDR3 is made up of 15 amino acids. CDR3 nucleotide sequence: TGTGCCAGCGCTACTAGCGGGAGGGCCCTAGATACGCAGTATTTT. Amino acids: CASATSGRALDTQYF. Complete variable domain (other parts from reference TRBV9 and TRBJ2-3): DSGVTQTPKHLITATGQRVTLRCSPRSGDLSVYWYQQSLDQGLQFLIQYYNGEERAKGNILERFSAQQFPDLHSELNLSSLELGDSALYFCASATSGRALDTQYFGPGTRLTVL.

The chain has TRBV27 and TRBJ2-7, with 10 bases matching TRBD1. The V and J ends lost 7 bases and 4 bases, in that order; junction bases with no gene match: 7. The CDR3 extends over 14 amino acids. In germline, CDR1 is MNHEY, CDR2 SMNVEV (reference sequence). The CDR3 bases are TGTGCCAGCACACGGGGGACAGGGGTATACGAGCAGTACTTC. Its translation is CASTRGTGVYEQYF.

V usage is TRBV28 and J usage is TRBJ1-5; 10 nucleotides align to TRBD1. The germline gives CDR1 MDHEN, CDR2 SYDVKM. With V trimmed by 5 bases and J by 2 bases, 9 bases remained unmatched. The CDR3 contains 17 residues. For the CDR3, the DNA is TGTGCCAGCAGTCTAACCGGGGACAGGGGCGGCAATCAGCCCCAGCATTTT. Its protein product is CASSLTGDRGGNQPQHF.

This clone was detected a few times. The germline gene is not matched at one end of the junction; a read error may be the cause. The CDR3 DNA reads as TGTGCCAGCAGCGGAGAGAACAGCAGAGATACGCAGTATTTT. Translated, it gives CASSGENSRDTQYF. The V gene is TRBV9, the J gene TRBJ2-3; D gene unclear. Per the germline V gene, CDR1 is SGDLS and CDR2 is YYNGEE. This CDR3 is 14 amino acids long.

V and J are TRBV5-1 and TRBJ2-5, with 11 bases matching TRBD2. CDR1 and CDR2 (germline): SGHRS, YFSETQ. This CDR3 contains 16 residues. V lost 2 bases, J lost 11 bases, and 14 bases stayed unmatched. The CDR3 reads CASSFGPGLAVREQYF. In DNA form, the CDR3 reads TGCGCCAGCAGCTTTGGTCCGGGACTAGCGGTGAGGGAGCAGTACTTC. Full variable domain (remainder filled in from reference TRBV5-1 and TRBJ2-5): KAGVTQTPRYLIKTRGQQVTLSCSPISGHRSVSWYQQTPGQGLQFLFEYFSETQRNKGNFPGRFSGRQFSNSRSEMNVSTLELGDSALYLCASSFGPGLAVREQYFGPGTRLLVL.

The J gene is TRBJ2-2, the V gene TRBV5-6, with D perhaps TRBD1 (5 bases). The CDR3 sequence is 14 residues long. CDR1 and CDR2 from the germline V gene are SGHDT and YYEEEE. V lost 2 bases, J lost 3 bases, and 8 bases lay in between. Here the CDR3 reads CASSFATDTGELFF. CDR3 bases: TGTGCCAGCAGCTTCGCGACAGACACCGGGGAGCTGTTTTTT. The entire variable domain, with the rest obtained from reference TRBV5-6 and TRBJ2-2, is as follows: DAGVTQSPTHLIKTRGQQVTLRCSPKSGHDTVSWYQQALGQGPQFIFQYYEEEERQRGNFPDRFSGHQFPNYSSELNVNALLLGDSALYLCASSFATDTGELFFGEGSRLTVL.

This chain links TRBV4-2 with TRBJ2-5; TRBD1 or TRBD2 may be the D gene (6 bases each). CDR3 size: 15 residues. Trimming removed 2 bases from V and 8 bases from J, with 18 bases in between. Germline V gives CDR1 LGHNA, CDR2 YNFKEQ. Here the CDR3 reads CASSQKGAEGVTQYF. The CDR3 DNA follows: TGTGCCAGCAGCCAAAAAGGCGCGGAGGGGGTAACCCAGTACTTC.

This clone is a singleton in its sample. This chain connects TRBV5-4 to TRBJ2-7; 8 bases align to TRBD2. Germline CDR1 is SGHNT and CDR2 is YYREEE (reference sequence). V gave up 10 bases and J gave up 0 bases; unmatched junction bases: 6. The CDR3 totals 13 residues. CDR3 amino acids: CAYERGSSYEQYF. In nucleotides, the CDR3 is TGTGCCTACGAGCGGGGGAGCTCCTACGAGCAGTACTTC.

This clone has just one count. The rearrangement links TRBV7-9 to TRBJ2-2; the match to TRBD2 covers 10 bases. The V gene's germline CDR1 is SEHNR and CDR2 FQNEAQ (reference sequence). CDR3 length equals 18 residues. J gave up 7 bases and V 4 bases, and 15 bases lay outside the gene matches. CDR3 coding DNA: TGTGCCAGCAGCTCCCCAGCTAGCGGGAGTCTCGTTAGCGGGGAGCTGTTTTTT. Its translation is CASSSPASGSLVSGELFF. The full variable domain, in which reference TRBV7-9 and TRBJ2-2 provide the parts outside the CDR3, is DTGVSQNPRHKITKRGQNVTFRCDPISEHNRLYWYRQTLGQGPEFLTYFQNEAQLEKSRLLSDRFSAERPKGSFSTLEIQRTEQGDSAMYLCASSSPASGSLVSGELFFGEGSRLTVL.

The rearrangement joins TRBV27 to TRBJ2-5; D not certain. Trimming removed 5 bases at V and 5 bases at J, with 6 bases between. Germline-derived CDR1 and CDR2 are MNHEY and SMNVEV (reference sequence). This CDR3 comprises 11 residues. Here the CDR3 reads CASSTRETQYF. CDR3 bases: TGTGCCAGCAGTACCCGGGAGACCCAGTACTTC.